This passage covers 9 T cell receptor beta chains from one sample sequenced in a study of shared clonotypes between healthy human individuals. Method: immunoSEQ multiplex PCR; TCRdb's copy keeps in-frame clones and lacks some. The sample consists of over a million clones, around 76% of them appearing once. Sequences were obtained from memory CD4+ T cells sorted from blood. The sample's subset: CD45RA-negative fraction. Receptors originate from a man aged 18 to 35 in good health.

The chain couples TRBV7-2 to TRBJ2-5, with 9 nucleotides matching TRBD1. With V trimmed by 1 base and J by 5 bases, 5 bases remained unmatched. Germline V gene lookup returns CDR1 SGHTA and CDR2 FQGNSA. The CDR3 is 15 residues long. The CDR3 spells CASSLGDRDLETQYF. The CDR3 DNA reads as TGTGCCAGCAGCTTAGGGGACAGGGATTTGGAGACCCAGTACTTC. Based on the CDR3 plus reference TRBV7-2 and TRBJ2-5, the full variable domain is GAGVSQSPSNKVTEKGKDVELRCDPISGHTALYWYRQSLGQGLEFLIYFQGNSAPDKSGLPSDRFSAERTGGSVSTLTIQRTQQEDSAVYLCASSLGDRDLETQYFGPGTRLLVL.

This chain connects TRBV9 to TRBJ1-3, with TRBD1 as a possible D gene (6 bases). Per the germline V gene, CDR1 is SGDLS and CDR2 is YYNGEE. CDR3 length equals 17 residues. V lost 0 bases, J lost 0 bases, and 13 bases lay in between. CDR3 sequence (DNA): TGTGCCAGCAGCGTAGGGGCAGGGGCCCACTCTGGAAACACCATATATTTT. Translating it yields CASSVGAGAHSGNTIYF.

The chain has TRBV6-6 and TRBJ2-5, with 13 bases lining up with TRBD2. Trimming took 4 bases from V and 2 from J; bases not matched to a gene: 4. The germline V gene has CDR1 MNHNY and CDR2 SVGAGI (reference sequence). The CDR3 is made up of 16 amino acids. CDR3 loop: CASSLGGLAGQETQYF. The CDR3, as DNA: TGTGCCAGCAGTTTGGGGGGACTAGCGGGGCAAGAGACCCAGTACTTC.

V gene TRBV7-2 combines with J gene TRBJ2-2; TRBD2 matches at 9 bases. Germline trimming cut 4 bases from V and 1 base from J; bases unmatched to any gene: 4. The CDR3 runs 16 residues. Germline V gives CDR1 SGHTA, CDR2 FQGNSA. CDR3 amino acids: CASSSQRGENTGELFF. The DNA for the CDR3 is TGTGCCAGCAGCTCCCAGCGGGGGGAGAACACCGGGGAGCTGTTTTTT.

The chain is built from TRBV6-4 and TRBJ2-1; tentatively, D is TRBD1 (6 bases). Trimming removed 2 bases at V and 5 bases at J, with 7 bases between. Germline V gene sequence: CDR1 MRHNA, CDR2 SNTAGT. CDR3 length: 13 residues. The CDR3 loop reads CASSDGDNNEQFF. In nucleotides, the CDR3 is TGTGCCAGCAGTGACGGGGACAACAATGAGCAGTTCTTC.

This clone occurred a few times. The chain is built from TRBV7-6 and TRBJ1-5; 7 positions agree with TRBD1. Germline V gene data show CDR1 as SGHVS and CDR2 as FNYEAQ. The J segment lost 3 bases and the V segment lost 2 bases, leaving 4 bases of the junction unmatched. The CDR3 totals 15 residues. The CDR3 bases are TGTGCCAGCAGCTTATTAGGGGGCTACAATCAGCCCCAGCATTTT. Protein: CASSLLGGYNQPQHF.

This clone came up once. The chain recombines TRBV6-1 with TRBJ1-2, with D maybe TRBD1 (5 bases). Trimming removed 7 bases from V and 4 bases from J, with 13 bases in between. The CDR3 length is 13 residues. Germline V gene sequence: CDR1 MNHNS, CDR2 SASEGT. DNA for the CDR3: TGTGCCAGCACCCCGACAGCTGCCTATGGCTACACCTTC. Protein: CASTPTAAYGYTF.

On this clone: This could be a read error, since a much larger clone is one nucleotide away. The sample holds other DNA sequences that translate to the same CDR3. The V gene is TRBV9, the J gene TRBJ1-1, with D possibly being TRBD1 (6 bases). Germline V gene data show CDR1 as SGDLS and CDR2 as YYNGEE. CDR3 length equals 14 residues. CDR3 DNA sequence: TGCGCCAGCAGCGGACAGTACCCGAACACTGAAGCTTTCTTT. Amino acid sequence: CASSGQYPNTEAFF.

This clone was seen a single time. This sequence joins TRBV18 and TRBJ1-4; 7 positions match TRBD1. The V gene's germline CDR1 is KGHSH and CDR2 LQKENI. The V gene end was trimmed by 3 bases and the J gene end by 6 bases; junction bases not matched to a gene: 4. CDR3 length: 14 amino acids. CDR3 DNA: TGTGCCAGCTCACCCCGGGACAGCGATGAAAAACTGTTTTTT. This encodes CASSPRDSDEKLFF.